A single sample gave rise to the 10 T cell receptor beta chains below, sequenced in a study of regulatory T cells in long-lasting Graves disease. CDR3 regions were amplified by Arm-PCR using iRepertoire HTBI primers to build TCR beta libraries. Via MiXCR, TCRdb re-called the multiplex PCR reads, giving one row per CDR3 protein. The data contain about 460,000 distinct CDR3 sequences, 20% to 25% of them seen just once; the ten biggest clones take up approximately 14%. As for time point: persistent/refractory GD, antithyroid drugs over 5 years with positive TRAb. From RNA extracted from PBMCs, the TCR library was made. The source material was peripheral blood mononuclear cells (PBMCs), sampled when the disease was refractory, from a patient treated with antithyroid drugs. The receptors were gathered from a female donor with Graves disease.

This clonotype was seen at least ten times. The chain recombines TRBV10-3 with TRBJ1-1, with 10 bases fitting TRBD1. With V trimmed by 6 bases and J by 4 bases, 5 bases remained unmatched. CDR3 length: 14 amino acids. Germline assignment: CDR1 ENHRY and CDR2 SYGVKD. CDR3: CAIRRTGGVTEAFF. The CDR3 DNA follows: TGTGCCATCAGGAGGACAGGGGGAGTCACTGAAGCTTTCTTT.

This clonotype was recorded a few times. The CDR3 spells CSATGARSTEAFF. The CDR3 DNA sequence: TGCAGTGCTACAGGGGCGAGGAGCACTGAAGCTTTCTTT. This chain joins TRBV20-1 and TRBJ1-1; D might be TRBD1 (6 bases). The V and J ends lost 4 bases and 4 bases respectively, with 13 bases between them. In germline, CDR1 is DFQATT, CDR2 SNEGSKA (reference sequence). The length of the CDR3 is 13 residues.

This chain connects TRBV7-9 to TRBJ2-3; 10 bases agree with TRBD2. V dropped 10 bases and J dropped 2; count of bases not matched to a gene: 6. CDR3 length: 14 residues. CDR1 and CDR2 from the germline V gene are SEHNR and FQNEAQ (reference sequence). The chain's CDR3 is CATATSGNTDTQYF. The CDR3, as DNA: TGTGCCACCGCTACTAGCGGGAACACAGATACGCAGTATTTT.

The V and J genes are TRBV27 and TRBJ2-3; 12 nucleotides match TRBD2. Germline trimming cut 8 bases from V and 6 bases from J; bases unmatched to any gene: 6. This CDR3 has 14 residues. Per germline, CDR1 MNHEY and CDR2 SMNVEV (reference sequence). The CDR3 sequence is CASSRLAGDDTQYF. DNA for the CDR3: TGTGCCAGCTCCCGACTAGCGGGAGATGATACGCAGTATTTT.

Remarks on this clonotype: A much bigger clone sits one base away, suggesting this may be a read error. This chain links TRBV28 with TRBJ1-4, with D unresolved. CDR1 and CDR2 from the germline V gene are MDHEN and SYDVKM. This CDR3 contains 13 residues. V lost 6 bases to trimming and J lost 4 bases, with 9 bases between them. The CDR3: CASRSSNNEKLFF. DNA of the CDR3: TGTGCCAGCAGATCATCGAATAATGAAAAACTGTTTTTT.

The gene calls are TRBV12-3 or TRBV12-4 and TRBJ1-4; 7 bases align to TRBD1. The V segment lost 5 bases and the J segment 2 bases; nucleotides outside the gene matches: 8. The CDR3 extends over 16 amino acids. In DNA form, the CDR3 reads TGTGCCAGCAGTCCAACAACAGGGGCTACTAATGAAAAACTGTTTTTT. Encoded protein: CASSPTTGATNEKLFF.

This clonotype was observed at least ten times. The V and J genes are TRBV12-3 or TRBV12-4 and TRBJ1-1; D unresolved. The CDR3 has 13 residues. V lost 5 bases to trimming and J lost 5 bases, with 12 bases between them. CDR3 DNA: TGTGCCAGCAGTCCGAGATTGGGGACTGAAGCTTTCTTT. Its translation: CASSPRLGTEAFF.

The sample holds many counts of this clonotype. The CDR3 loop reads CASSLGRNYEQYF. CDR3 bases: TGTGCCAGCAGCCTGGGACGGAACTACGAGCAGTACTTC. The chain uses TRBV7-3 and TRBJ2-7, with D perhaps being TRBD1 or TRBD2 (5 bases each). The CDR3 contains 13 residues. Germline V lookup: CDR1 SGHTA, CDR2 FQGTGA. The ends were cut back, 5 bases at V and 3 bases at J, with 11 bases in the middle.

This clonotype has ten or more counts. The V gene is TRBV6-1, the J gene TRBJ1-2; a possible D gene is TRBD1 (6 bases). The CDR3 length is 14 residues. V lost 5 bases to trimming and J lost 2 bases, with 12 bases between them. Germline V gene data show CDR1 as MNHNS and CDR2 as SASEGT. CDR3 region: CASSPTTGNYGYTF. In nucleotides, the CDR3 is TGTGCCAGCAGTCCGACCACAGGGAACTATGGCTACACCTTC.

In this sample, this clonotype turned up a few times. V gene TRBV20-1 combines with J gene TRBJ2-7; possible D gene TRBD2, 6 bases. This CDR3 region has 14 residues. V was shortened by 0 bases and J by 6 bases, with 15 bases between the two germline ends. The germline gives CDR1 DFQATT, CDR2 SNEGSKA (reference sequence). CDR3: CSARDQTAGREQYF. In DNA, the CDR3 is TGCAGTGCTAGAGATCAGACGGCGGGGCGCGAGCAGTACTTC.